This T cell receptor (beta chain) was sequenced in a study of T cell repertoires in cytomegalovirus infection. TCRdb re-analysed the reads in MiXCR, keeping a single row per CDR3 protein. The sample carries more than 350,000 distinct CDR3 sequences, approximately 33% recorded once. CDR1 LGHDT and CDR2 YNNKEL come from the germline V gene (reference sequence). The CDR3 is 11 residues long. Worth noting for this clonotype: One end of the junction fails to match germline, which may point to a read error.

This chain links TRBV3-1 with TRBJ1-2; the D gene is possibly TRBD1 (5 bases). The TCR originated in a human donor in good health (CMV status not recorded). Some clones in this sample may be carry-over from other donors' samples. The specimen was PBMCs. The DNA of the CDR3 is TGTGCCAGCAGCCACGACCGGGACTCTTTCTTC. Residues: CASSHDRDSFF.